This TCR beta chain was observed in a study of Ad26.COV2.S vaccination and SARS-CoV-2 variants. Study background: The donor participated in the COV1001 trial, in its Ad26.COV2.S arm. Study-wide findings and caveats: Total responses of T cells may have been underestimated by the analyses of TCR breadth and depth.

In the case of this clone: Its antigen remains unidentified.

The ends were cut back, 5 bases at V and 10 bases at J, with 17 bases in the middle. The CDR3 extends over 13 amino acids. Germline V gives CDR1 DFQATT, CDR2 SNEGSKA (reference sequence). Sequencing was performed with immunoSEQ multiplex PCR; in TCRdb, only in-frame clones are kept and a portion is missing. The repertoire holds roughly 700,000 clones, with around 90% as singletons. Treatment noted: 15 to 20 received Ad26.COV2.S at low or high dose, single or two shots; 5 received placebo; per-sample allocation not given. Samples analyzed were those drawn on day 63 after the first vaccine or placebo injection. As its vector, the vaccine had Ad26, which expressed Wuhan-strain SARS-CoV-2 spike.

The receptor's source is a person aged 18 to 65 who received the Ad26.COV2.S COVID-19 vaccine or a placebo. Sequencing was performed on peripheral blood, taken in a trial of Ad26.COV2.S vaccine versus placebo. The rearrangement links TRBV20-1 to TRBJ1-4; a possible D gene is TRBD1 (5 bases). CDR3 sequence: CSACAGGDGKLFF. The CDR3 DNA follows: TGCAGTGCTTGTGCGGGGGGTGACGGAAAACTGTTTTTT.